Detailed here is one TCR beta chain. The antigen is undetermined. PCR primers comprised 60 Vbeta and 13 Jbeta primers. Only in-frame clones appear in the TCRdb table, and some are missing; sequencing was by immunoSEQ multiplex PCR. Of 96,000 or so clones detected, 65% to 75% appear once; the ten largest clones hold roughly 15%. The record originates from a study of cytomegalovirus exposure and HLA in healthy donors. The study's findings and limits: Some V segments (TRBV6-2 and TRBV6-3 among them) were excluded as indistinguishable.

This CDR3 is 16 amino acids long. The germline V and J ends were trimmed by 3 bases and 0 bases, with 15 bases remaining between them. Germline V lookup: CDR1 KGHSH, CDR2 LQKENI. V and J are TRBV18 and TRBJ2-7, with D possibly TRBD1 on 5 matching bases. The sequenced sample consisted of PBMCs. The sequence came from a woman in her 70s in good health and CMV-seropositive. CDR3 region: CASSPSQVQASYEQYF. CDR3 in DNA: TGTGCCAGCTCACCGTCCCAGGTACAGGCCTCCTACGAGCAGTACTTC.